The 21 T cell receptor beta chains below come from one sample, sequenced in a study of T cell responses to AZD1222 COVID-19 vaccine. TCRdb's copy holds only in-frame clones and misses some; the assay was immunoSEQ multiplex PCR. The profile covers about 84,000 clones, with approximately 83% appearing a single time and roughly 12% taken by the ten largest. The starting material was peripheral blood, obtained 28 days after the second AZD1222 dose. All receptors come from an adult who received the AZD1222 COVID-19 vaccine.

V gene TRBV3-1 (or the pseudogene TRBV3-2) combines with J gene TRBJ2-1; D ambiguous. The length of the CDR3 is 12 residues. V was shortened by 4 bases and J by 7 bases, with 8 bases between the two germline ends. Per germline, CDR1 LGHDT and CDR2 YNNKEL (reference sequence). CDR3 sequence reads: CASSPRRNEQFF. The CDR3 nucleotides are TGTGCCAGCAGCCCCCGGCGAAATGAGCAGTTCTTC.

The rearrangement uses TRBV11-2 and TRBJ1-3; no reliable D call. The CDR3 sequence is 18 residues long. V was cut by 4 bases and J by 0 bases, with 19 bases left in between. Germline CDR1 SGHAT, CDR2 FQNNGV. The CDR3 DNA reads as TGTGCCAGCAGCTCAGGAAAGTTCAGTTGGGACTCTGGAAACACCATATATTTT. Residues: CASSSGKFSWDSGNTIYF.

The chain recombines TRBV12-3 or TRBV12-4 with TRBJ2-5, with unresolved D. The CDR3 covers 11 residues. V lost 5 bases and J 0 bases, leaving 1 base between the germline ends. The CDR3 coding sequence is TGTGCCAGCAGTCACCAAGAGACCCAGTACTTC. Translation gives CASSHQETQYF.

This clone came up once. The chain is built from TRBV19 and TRBJ2-7; D perhaps matches TRBD2 (5 bases). This CDR3 comprises 14 residues. Germline CDR1 is LNHDA and CDR2 is SQIVND (reference sequence). Trimming left V 1 base short and J 3 bases short, with 10 bases between. The CDR3 region is CASSIGSGIYEQYF. DNA of the CDR3: TGTGCCAGTAGTATAGGTTCGGGGATCTACGAGCAGTACTTC.

The chain recombines TRBV27 with TRBJ1-1; 8 bases align to TRBD1. Unmatched junction bases numbered 8, after V lost 3 bases and J lost 14 bases. The germline gives CDR1 MNHEY, CDR2 SMNVEV (reference sequence). The length of the CDR3 is 12 residues. This CDR3 is CASSFLGQGAFF. The CDR3 region has the DNA TGTGCCAGCAGTTTCCTAGGGCAGGGGGCGTTCTTT.

This chain joins TRBV29-1 and TRBJ2-7; no clear D gene. The CDR3 covers 14 residues. The V and J ends lost 5 bases and 3 bases respectively, with 17 bases between them. Germline assignment: CDR1 SQVTM and CDR2 ANQGSEA. This CDR3 reads CSVKFPESDYEQYF. The CDR3 coding sequence is TGCAGCGTTAAGTTTCCCGAGTCGGACTACGAGCAGTACTTC.

The DNA for the CDR3 is TGTGCCAGCAGCTTGGGATCGTGGGCCTACACCTTC. Encoded protein: CASSLGSWAYTF. The chain carries TRBV5-6 and TRBJ1-2, with unresolved D. V lost 0 bases and J lost 10, with 10 bases in between. CDR3 length: 12 residues. CDR1 is SGHDT, CDR2 YYEEEE, per germline. Together with reference TRBV5-6 and TRBJ1-2, the CDR3 gives the full variable domain: DAGVTQSPTHLIKTRGQQVTLRCSPKSGHDTVSWYQQALGQGPQFIFQYYEEEERQRGNFPDRFSGHQFPNYSSELNVNALLLGDSALYLCASSLGSWAYTFGSGTRLTVV.

This clone was seen only a few times. The rearrangement links TRBV14 to TRBJ1-6; D gene uncertain. The CDR3 totals 12 residues. Germline CDR1 reads SGHDN; CDR2 reads FVKESK. V was trimmed by 2 bases and J by 10 bases, leaving 6 bases between them. As DNA, the CDR3 is TGTGCCAGCAGCCAAAACGGCTCACCCCTCCACTTT. Translated: CASSQNGSPLHF.

The chain recombines TRBV25-1 with TRBJ2-2, with TRBD2 identical over 11 bases. Germline V gene lookup returns CDR1 MGHDK and CDR2 SYGVNS. This CDR3 has 16 amino acids. V was pared by 5 bases and J by 4 bases, with 6 bases of the junction left unmatched. In DNA, the CDR3 is TGTGCCAGCAGTCTCCTCACTAGCGGGAGCACCGGGGAGCTGTTTTTT. Amino acid sequence: CASSLLTSGSTGELFF.

This sequence joins TRBV15 and TRBJ2-1; 12 bases align to TRBD2. CDR3 length: 19 residues. The germline V gene encodes CDR1 LNHNV and CDR2 YYDKDF (reference sequence). The J segment lost 0 bases and the V segment lost 0 bases, leaving 6 bases of the junction unmatched. CDR3 in amino acids: CATSRDFGLAGSSYNEQFF. The CDR3 DNA is TGTGCCACCAGCAGAGATTTTGGACTAGCGGGGAGCTCCTACAATGAGCAGTTCTTC.

The chain is built from TRBV7-2 and TRBJ2-3; weak D call: TRBD2 (6 bases). The length of the CDR3 is 16 residues. Trimming cost V 3 bases and J 4 bases, with 17 bases left between them. Germline V gene sequence: CDR1 SGHTA, CDR2 FQGNSA. CDR3 region: CASSFRGGATPDTQYF. The CDR3 DNA sequence: TGTGCCAGCAGCTTCCGCGGAGGGGCTACCCCAGATACGCAGTATTTT.

The CDR3 reads CASSPLSGEETQYF. The CDR3 DNA follows: TGTGCCAGCAGCCCCCTCAGCGGTGAAGAGACCCAGTACTTC. The V gene is TRBV6-5, the J gene TRBJ2-5; the D gene is possibly TRBD2 (5 bases). The CDR3 loop spans 14 amino acids. V lost 6 bases and J lost 3, with 14 bases in between. Germline assignment: CDR1 MNHEY and CDR2 SVGAGI.

The chain employs TRBV18 and TRBJ2-7; D tentatively reads TRBD1 or TRBD2 (5 bases each). The germline V and J ends were trimmed by 2 bases and 2 bases, with 10 bases remaining between them. Looked up from germline, CDR1 is KGHSH and CDR2 is LQKENI. The CDR3 spans 14 residues. Written as DNA, the CDR3 is TGTGCCAGCTCACCAGGGACCGCCACCTACGAGCAGTACGTC. Residues: CASSPGTATYEQYV.

This clone was detected only a few times. The chain is built from TRBV7-9 and TRBJ2-3; no clear D gene. The V end lost 1 base, the J end lost 1 base, and 9 bases lay between the germline ends. This CDR3 is 15 amino acids long. The germline V gene encodes CDR1 SEHNR and CDR2 FQNEAQ (reference sequence). The CDR3 DNA is TGTGCCAGCAGCTTAGTTCTTCCCGGCACAGATACGCAGTATTTT. Protein product: CASSLVLPGTDTQYF. The full variable domain, its missing parts supplied by reference TRBV7-9 and TRBJ2-3, is DTGVSQNPRHKITKRGQNVTFRCDPISEHNRLYWYRQTLGQGPEFLTYFQNEAQLEKSRLLSDRFSAERPKGSFSTLEIQRTEQGDSAMYLCASSLVLPGTDTQYFGPGTRLTVL.

Points on this clone: This specimen includes other DNA sequences encoding the same CDR3. The chain links TRBV4-1 to TRBJ1-5, with D uncertain. Germline CDR1 MGHRA, CDR2 YSYEKL. This CDR3 comprises 16 residues. V was trimmed by 0 bases and J by 4 bases, leaving 13 bases between them. The CDR3 bases are TGCGCCAGCAGCCAAGAGGTAACAGCCTTAAATCAGCCCCAGCATTTT. Translation gives CASSQEVTALNQPQHF.

This clone has a single count. The rearrangement uses TRBV6-1 and TRBJ1-5; no definite D call. This CDR3 is 16 amino acids long. Germline V lookup: CDR1 MNHNS, CDR2 SASEGT. The V end lost 2 bases, the J end lost 0 bases, and 11 bases lay between the germline ends. CDR3 nucleotide sequence: TGTGCCAGCAGTGAACGGTCAGTCTTTAGCAATCAGCCCCAGCATTTT. Residues: CASSERSVFSNQPQHF.

By share, this clone ranks as medium-sized. The rearrangement uses TRBV2 and TRBJ1-6; unclear D gene. Trimming pared 9 bases from V and 10 bases from J, leaving 13 bases between. CDR1 and CDR2 (germline): SNHLY, FYNNEI. The CDR3 covers 12 residues. DNA of the CDR3: TGTGCCAGGAGAAGTGTCGGATCACCCCTCCACTTT. Translating it yields CARRSVGSPLHF. The variable domain in full, with the rest retrieved from reference TRBV2 and TRBJ1-6, is EPEVTQTPSHQVTQMGQEVILRCVPISNHLYFYWYRQILGQKVEFLVSFYNNEISEKSEIFDDQFSVERPDGSNFTLKIRSTKLEDSAMYFCARRSVGSPLHFGNGTRLTVT.

There are a few counts of this clone. The chain uses TRBV28 and TRBJ1-2, with 7 bases fitting TRBD1. This CDR3 is 15 amino acids long. Germline V gives CDR1 MDHEN, CDR2 SYDVKM. V shed 2 bases, J shed 4 bases, and the junction held 7 bases outside the gene matches. CDR3 DNA sequence: TGTGCCAGCAGTTTAAGTCCAGGGGGGACCTATGGCTACACCTTC. Its translation is CASSLSPGGTYGYTF.

This clone was seen a handful of times. The rearrangement uses TRBV3-1 (or the pseudogene TRBV3-2) and TRBJ1-2, with D tentatively TRBD1 (5 bases). V dropped 0 bases and J dropped 5 bases, with 16 bases sitting between them. This CDR3 comprises 16 residues. Germline values: CDR1 LGHDT, CDR2 YNNKEL (reference sequence). The DNA for the CDR3 is TGTGCCAGCAGCCAAGAGACCGGGGCTAAGGGGTATGGCTACACCTTC. This gives the protein CASSQETGAKGYGYTF.

The chain recombines TRBV11-3 with TRBJ2-3; TRBD1 matches at 8 bases. Trimming at V came to 2 bases and at J to 0 bases, leaving 7 bases not matched to a gene. Looked up from germline, CDR1 is SGHNT and CDR2 is YENEEA. The CDR3 runs to 17 residues. The DNA of the CDR3 is TGTGCCAGCAGCTTATTTCCGACAGGGGCTAGCACAGATACGCAGTATTTT. Residues: CASSLFPTGASTDTQYF.

The genes are TRBV4-2 and TRBJ1-5; possible D gene TRBD1, 5 bases. CDR3 length: 16 amino acids. Trimming took off 1 base at V and 11 bases at J, with 21 bases between the two ends. CDR1 and CDR2 (germline): LGHNA, YNFKEQ. The CDR3 nucleotides read TGTGCCAGCAGCCAAGTGGCGTATGGGGGGGGTTCGTCCCAGCATTTT. This sequence encodes CASSQVAYGGGSSQHF.